This TCR beta chain was observed in a study of early T cells in non-severe SARS-CoV-2 infection (dated by TCRdb to the early 2020s). A note on the overall study: Bulk RNA from unsorted whole blood was used for TCR sequencing, so alpha and beta chains could not be paired. Findings and caveats that apply to the study as a whole: VDJdb matching was skewed toward anti-spike CD8 responses and likely underestimated virus-specific expansions by missing private and CD4 specificities.

The germline ends are 13 bases apart after V is trimmed by 0 bases and J by 3 bases. Inclusive of the bounding cysteine and phenylalanine, the CDR3 is 16 residues long. Here the CDR3 DNA is all that survives: 48 bases in frame from base 1. CDR1 and CDR2 are drawn from the germline V gene: SGHRS, YFSETQ. This clonotype was seen a few times. Its antigen is currently not known. Base qualities are missing; no much larger clone stands one base away. This was a case-control study nested in a cohort of healthcare workers in London, UK, who had nasopharyngeal swab PCR tests and blood samples taken every week. Healthcare workers were enrolled in the week of the UK lockdown, from 23 to 31 March 2020, and were followed every week for up to about 16 weeks. The library was generated by 5' RACE. Instrument on record: NextSeq 500. The TCR library protocol attached unique molecular identifiers to individual cDNA molecules to correct for sequencing error and PCR bias. Sequencing covered both TCR alpha and beta chains, and within each sample the abundances of alpha and beta sequences were tightly co-correlated. The original methods were these. Decombinator V4 was used to annotate TCR sequences for V gene, J gene and CDR3. Expanded TCRs were defined as changing significantly between any two time points under a Poisson model with p below 0.0001. TCR abundances were normalised to the total number of TCRs sequenced per sample and expressed as counts per million. MAIT TCRs were defined by TRAV1-2 paired with TRAJ12, TRAJ20 or TRAJ33, and iNKT TCRs by TRAV10 paired with TRAJ18. A search of VDJdb, accessed on 1 November 2021, was run for TCRs annotated to CMV, EBV and SARS-CoV-2, with TCRs annotated for multiple antigens excluded. The public reads were reprocessed in TCRdb via fastp at Q25 and MiXCR, keeping in-frame beta chains. All rows with the same CDR3 protein become a single entry with the most common DNA and genes. V and J calls and clone size were set by TCRdb, not the authors. This sample gives about 110,000 distinct CDR3 sequences in total; 9.5% to 13% of them show up just once. The ten biggest clones cover 3% to 3.5% of the sample.

This TCR was sampled from an adult who was a healthcare worker with PCR-confirmed SARS-CoV-2 infection or an uninfected control (not recorded which). The sequence is built from TRBV5-1 and TRBJ2-1; the D call is tentative, TRBD1 or TRBD2, as each matches 5 bases. Input material: whole blood. The CDR3 reads as follows: CASSLDGRGDYNEQFF. The DNA sequence follows: TGCGCCAGCAGCTTGGATGGGAGAGGGGACTACAATGAGCAGTTCTTC.